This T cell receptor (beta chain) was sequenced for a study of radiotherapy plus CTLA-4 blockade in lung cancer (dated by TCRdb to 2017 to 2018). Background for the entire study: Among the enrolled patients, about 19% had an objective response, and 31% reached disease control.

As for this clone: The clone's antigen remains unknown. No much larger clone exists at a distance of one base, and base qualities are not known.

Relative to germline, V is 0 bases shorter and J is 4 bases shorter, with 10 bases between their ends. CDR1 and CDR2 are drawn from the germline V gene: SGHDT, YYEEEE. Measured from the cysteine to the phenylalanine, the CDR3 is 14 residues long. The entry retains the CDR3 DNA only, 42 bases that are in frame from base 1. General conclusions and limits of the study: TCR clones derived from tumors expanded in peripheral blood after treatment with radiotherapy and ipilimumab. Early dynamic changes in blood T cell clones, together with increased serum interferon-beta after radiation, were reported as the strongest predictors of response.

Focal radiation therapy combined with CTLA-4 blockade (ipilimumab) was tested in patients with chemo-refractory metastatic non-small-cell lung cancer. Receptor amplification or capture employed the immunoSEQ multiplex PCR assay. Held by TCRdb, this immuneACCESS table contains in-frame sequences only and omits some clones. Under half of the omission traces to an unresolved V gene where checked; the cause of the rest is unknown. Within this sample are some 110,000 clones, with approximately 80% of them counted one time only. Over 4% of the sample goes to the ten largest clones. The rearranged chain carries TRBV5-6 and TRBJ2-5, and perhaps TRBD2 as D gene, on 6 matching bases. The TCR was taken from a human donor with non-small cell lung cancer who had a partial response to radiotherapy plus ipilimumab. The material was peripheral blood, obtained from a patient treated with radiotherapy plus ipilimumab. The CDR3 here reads CASSLASGRETQYF. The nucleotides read TGTGCCAGCAGCTTGGCCTCCGGGAGAGAGACCCAGTACTTC.